The rows below give T cell receptor beta chains drawn from one sample of a study of blood T cell repertoires in COVID-19. Sequenced by immunoSEQ multiplex PCR; TCRdb stores in-frame clones only, minus some. The repertoire has over 65,000 clones, 75% to 95% of them found once; the top ten carry around 7%. Source material: peripheral blood. These receptors came from a human donor in a cohort sampled during active COVID-19. The conserved cysteine and the conserved F or W are not part of the CDR3 here. Fields, in order: clone size, D gene, CDR3 length, V gene, CDR3 protein. A D gene is named only where the DNA matches it firmly. A row's size may be missing; if present it is once, few, many or a size class.

clone_size: few; d_call: NA; cdr3_length: 9; v_call: TRBV5-4; cdr3_aa: ASSTDNEAF
clone_size: NA; d_call: NA; cdr3_length: 10; v_call: TRBV19; cdr3_aa: ASSIAGRAAY
clone_size: NA; d_call: TRBD2; cdr3_length: 14; v_call: TRBV27; cdr3_aa: ASSLVSGRGAYEQY
clone_size: NA; d_call: NA; cdr3_length: 13; v_call: TRBV6-5; cdr3_aa: ASSYSRRHNQPQH
clone_size: NA; d_call: TRBD2; cdr3_length: 13; v_call: TRBV2; cdr3_aa: ASGGAGGPVGTQY
clone_size: NA; d_call: NA; cdr3_length: 15; v_call: TRBV7-9; cdr3_aa: ASSLRVEEQGRGGYT
clone_size: NA; d_call: NA; cdr3_length: 11; v_call: TRBV12-3/TRBV12-4; cdr3_aa: ASSLRGGYGYT
clone_size: NA; d_call: TRBD2; cdr3_length: 14; v_call: TRBV4-2; cdr3_aa: ASSQERGGYQETQY
clone_size: NA; d_call: NA; cdr3_length: 14; v_call: TRBV6-1; cdr3_aa: ASSESVFTTNYGYT
clone_size: NA; d_call: NA; cdr3_length: 14; v_call: TRBV7-9; cdr3_aa: ASSNQGNRRDSPLH
clone_size: NA; d_call: TRBD1; cdr3_length: 12; v_call: TRBV4-3; cdr3_aa: ASSLGTGEPEAF
clone_size: few; d_call: NA; cdr3_length: 13; v_call: TRBV7-9; cdr3_aa: ASSPPGRTDSPLH
clone_size: NA; d_call: TRBD2; cdr3_length: 17; v_call: TRBV4-3; cdr3_aa: ASSQEGLAGGPPLDTQY
clone_size: NA; d_call: TRBD1; cdr3_length: 14; v_call: TRBV11-2; cdr3_aa: ASSLTAGQGSYEQY
clone_size: NA; d_call: NA; cdr3_length: 10; v_call: TRBV6-6; cdr3_aa: ASCVGRRELF
clone_size: NA; d_call: NA; cdr3_length: 9; v_call: TRBV6-2/TRBV6-3; cdr3_aa: ASSYPTEYT
clone_size: NA; d_call: NA; cdr3_length: 12; v_call: TRBV19; cdr3_aa: ASSGGTAWETQY
clone_size: NA; d_call: TRBD1; cdr3_length: 12; v_call: TRBV6-5; cdr3_aa: ASSRGTGVTEAF
clone_size: NA; d_call: TRBD1; cdr3_length: 16; v_call: TRBV18; cdr3_aa: ASSPQTGGSLAKNIQY
clone_size: NA; d_call: NA; cdr3_length: 13; v_call: TRBV5-1; cdr3_aa: ASSLGGKLNTEAF
clone_size: NA; d_call: NA; cdr3_length: 13; v_call: TRBV7-8; cdr3_aa: ASSFSGGPYNEQF
clone_size: NA; d_call: NA; cdr3_length: 20; v_call: TRBV1; cdr3_aa: TSSHSNPRLAGGLGRPDTQY
clone_size: NA; d_call: NA; cdr3_length: 14; v_call: TRBV9; cdr3_aa: ASSVGALQNTGELF
clone_size: NA; d_call: TRBD1; cdr3_length: 14; v_call: TRBV18; cdr3_aa: ASSPPGTGDMDGYT
clone_size: NA; d_call: NA; cdr3_length: 10; v_call: TRBV29-1; cdr3_aa: SVATPGNTIY
clone_size: NA; d_call: TRBD1; cdr3_length: 14; v_call: TRBV19; cdr3_aa: ASSIRRQGPNYGYT
clone_size: NA; d_call: TRBD1; cdr3_length: 14; v_call: TRBV27; cdr3_aa: ASSPPAGGKYYEQY
clone_size: NA; d_call: TRBD1; cdr3_length: 12; v_call: TRBV18; cdr3_aa: ASSGDSSGNTIY
clone_size: NA; d_call: NA; cdr3_length: 15; v_call: TRBV27; cdr3_aa: ASSPKGGSGPSYEQY
clone_size: NA; d_call: NA; cdr3_length: 13; v_call: TRBV3-1/TRBV3-2; cdr3_aa: ASSRVGPYNSPLH
clone_size: NA; d_call: TRBD1; cdr3_length: 16; v_call: TRBV9; cdr3_aa: ASSVASGGSSGANVLT
clone_size: once; d_call: NA; cdr3_length: 12; v_call: TRBV2; cdr3_aa: ASSEALGSNEQF
clone_size: NA; d_call: TRBD1; cdr3_length: 13; v_call: TRBV27; cdr3_aa: ASSPPGGMGQPQH
clone_size: NA; d_call: TRBD1; cdr3_length: 12; v_call: TRBV5-1; cdr3_aa: ASSGDRVFNEQF
clone_size: NA; d_call: TRBD1; cdr3_length: 14; v_call: TRBV4-1; cdr3_aa: ASSWDRAKANYGYT
clone_size: NA; d_call: NA; cdr3_length: 19; v_call: TRBV6-2/TRBV6-3; cdr3_aa: ASSYRPGGGYPRLYNSPLH
clone_size: NA; d_call: NA; cdr3_length: 11; v_call: TRBV24-1; cdr3_aa: ATSDSRTGELF